A single sample is the source of the 6 T cell receptor beta chains below, sequenced in a study of blood T cell repertoires in COVID-19. Profiled with immunoSEQ multiplex PCR; TCRdb holds only in-frame clones, not every one. The sample yields about 270,000 clones, 88% seen once. Material for sequencing was peripheral blood. Receptors were obtained from a man in his 60s who had recovered from COVID-19.

The chain combines TRBV24-1 with TRBJ2-1; 13 positions agree with TRBD2. Germline V gene sequence: CDR1 KGHDR, CDR2 SFDVKD. There are 18 residues in the CDR3. V dropped 3 bases and J dropped 4; count of bases not matched to a gene: 8. The CDR3 protein is CATSDRWTSGGGYNEQFF. The CDR3 DNA sequence: TGTGCCACCAGTGATCGATGGACTAGCGGGGGAGGGTACAATGAGCAGTTCTTC.

The chain is built from TRBV3-1 (or the pseudogene TRBV3-2) and TRBJ2-7; 9 bases fit TRBD2. V lost 1 base and J lost 9; bases outside the gene matches: 10. This CDR3 comprises 15 residues. Germline CDR1 is LGHDT and CDR2 is YNNKEL (reference sequence). This CDR3 reads CASSQGRASGEGQYF. The CDR3 DNA follows: TGTGCCAGCAGCCAAGGACGGGCTAGCGGGGAAGGGCAGTACTTC.

This chain's CDR3 is CASRAAGGITHEQFF. In nucleotides, the CDR3 is TGTGCCAGCAGAGCAGCGGGGGGTATTACCCATGAGCAGTTCTTC. The V call is TRBV6-5, the J call TRBJ2-1, with 9 bases lining up with TRBD2. This CDR3 contains 15 residues. Germline V lookup: CDR1 MNHEY, CDR2 SVGAGI. With 6 bases clipped from V and 8 bases from J, the junction kept 11 bases outside the gene matches.

The chain carries TRBV24-1 and TRBJ2-7; a possible D gene is TRBD2 (5 bases). V was clipped by 4 bases and J by 0 bases, with 6 bases between them. The germline gives CDR1 KGHDR, CDR2 SFDVKD. The CDR3 contains 13 residues. In nucleotides, the CDR3 is TGTGCCACCAGTGACGGGAACTCCTACGAGCAGTACTTC. Translating it yields CATSDGNSYEQYF.

The chain has TRBV24-1 and TRBJ2-7, with 8 positions matching TRBD2. CDR1 KGHDR and CDR2 SFDVKD come from the germline V gene. There are 12 residues in the CDR3. Trimming removed 12 bases from V and 6 bases from J; junction bases left unmatched: 9. The CDR3 DNA sequence: TGTGCCGTCGGGACTAGTGATTCCGAGCAGTACTTC. It is translated as CAVGTSDSEQYF.

The V and J genes are TRBV27 and TRBJ1-5, with D possibly matching TRBD1 (6 bases). Between the trimmed V and J ends, which lost 7 bases and 3 bases, there was a span of 16 bases. Germline V gene data show CDR1 as MNHEY and CDR2 as SMNVEV (reference sequence). This CDR3 spans 15 amino acids. The CDR3 protein is CASKDSMIPNQPQHF. CDR3 nucleotides: TGTGCCAGCAAGGACAGTATGATTCCCAATCAGCCCCAGCATTTT.